A single sample gave rise to the 8 T cell receptor beta chains below, sequenced in a study of T-cell memory formation after mild COVID-19. TCRdb re-called the 5' RACE reads through MiXCR, storing one row per CDR3 protein. The data contain about 340,000 distinct CDR3 sequences, around a fifth of them singletons. Specimen: PBMCs or a T cell subset sorted from them (not recorded which). These receptors were collected from an adult woman who had mild COVID-19 (a few samples of this study predate the infection). Cell type and time point are not known.

The chain recombines TRBV12-3 or TRBV12-4 with TRBJ1-3; possibly TRBD1 for D (6 bases). This CDR3 region has 13 residues. Trimming removed 1 base from V and 8 bases from J, with 9 bases in between. The CDR3 coding sequence is TGTGCCAGCAGTTTAGGGCAGGGGTACACCATATATTTT. This translates into CASSLGQGYTIYF.

V usage is TRBV6-2 or TRBV6-3 and J usage is TRBJ2-1; TRBD2 agrees at 13 bases. This CDR3 is built from 15 residues. V shed 6 bases, J shed 8 bases, and the junction held 7 bases outside the gene matches. Germline CDR1 and CDR2: MNHEY and SVGEGT. The CDR3: CASRNYTSGGDEQFF. In nucleotides, the CDR3 is TGTGCCAGCAGAAACTACACTAGCGGGGGGGATGAGCAGTTCTTC.

This rearrangement joins TRBV27 to TRBJ2-1; 12 nucleotides line up with TRBD2. The CDR3 covers 15 residues. Trimming took 5 bases from V and 7 from J; bases not matched to a gene: 6. Germline V gene data show CDR1 as MNHEY and CDR2 as SMNVEV (reference sequence). The CDR3 is CASSPRLAGVNEQFF. DNA for the CDR3: TGTGCCAGCAGTCCGAGACTAGCGGGAGTGAATGAGCAGTTCTTC.

The chain carries TRBV5-1 and TRBJ2-3, with TRBD2 matching over 9 bases. CDR1 and CDR2 from the germline V gene are SGHRS and YFSETQ. CDR3 length equals 16 residues. Germline trimming cut 0 bases from V and 1 base from J; bases unmatched to any gene: 3. CDR3 region: CASSLAASGGTDTQYF. The CDR3 nucleotides read TGCGCCAGCAGCTTGGCCGCTAGCGGGGGCACAGATACGCAGTATTTT.

This clonotype has only a few counts. The V and J genes are TRBV5-1 and TRBJ2-4; TRBD2 is a possible D gene (5 bases). V was pared by 0 bases and J by 0 bases, with 16 bases between. This CDR3 has 18 amino acids. In germline, CDR1 is SGHRS, CDR2 YFSETQ. This CDR3 reads CASSLDEVETIAKNIQYF. For the CDR3, the DNA is TGCGCCAGCAGCTTGGACGAGGTGGAGACTATAGCCAAAAACATTCAGTACTTC.

In nucleotides, the CDR3 is TGTGCCAGCAGCTTAAGATCTCTGGGGCAGTTCTTC. Its translation: CASSLRSLGQFF. This chain joins TRBV7-9 and TRBJ2-1, with D hard to call. V was clipped by 2 bases and J by 12 bases, with 11 bases between them. The CDR3 length is 12 residues. Germline CDR1 and CDR2: SEHNR and FQNEAQ (reference sequence). Using reference TRBV7-9 and TRBJ2-1 for the parts outside the CDR3, the full variable domain is DTGVSQNPRHKITKRGQNVTFRCDPISEHNRLYWYRQTLGQGPEFLTYFQNEAQLEKSRLLSDRFSAERPKGSFSTLEIQRTEQGDSAMYLCASSLRSLGQFFGPGTRLTVL.

The chain is built from TRBV27 and TRBJ2-3; perhaps TRBD1 as D (5 bases). V lost 2 bases, J lost 2 bases, and 11 bases lay in between. The CDR3 contains 15 residues. Germline values: CDR1 MNHEY, CDR2 SMNVEV (reference sequence). CDR3: CASSLLGAATDTQYF. The CDR3 DNA sequence: TGTGCCAGCAGTTTACTAGGGGCCGCCACAGATACGCAGTATTTT.

The chain recombines TRBV11-3 with TRBJ2-1; 11 bases match TRBD2. CDR1 SGHNT and CDR2 YENEEA come from the germline V gene. CDR3 length: 14 residues. Trimming removed 5 bases from V and 10 bases from J; junction bases left unmatched: 7. The CDR3 reads CASSPGLAVGEQFF. The CDR3 DNA follows: TGTGCCAGCAGCCCGGGACTAGCGGTTGGGGAGCAGTTCTTC.